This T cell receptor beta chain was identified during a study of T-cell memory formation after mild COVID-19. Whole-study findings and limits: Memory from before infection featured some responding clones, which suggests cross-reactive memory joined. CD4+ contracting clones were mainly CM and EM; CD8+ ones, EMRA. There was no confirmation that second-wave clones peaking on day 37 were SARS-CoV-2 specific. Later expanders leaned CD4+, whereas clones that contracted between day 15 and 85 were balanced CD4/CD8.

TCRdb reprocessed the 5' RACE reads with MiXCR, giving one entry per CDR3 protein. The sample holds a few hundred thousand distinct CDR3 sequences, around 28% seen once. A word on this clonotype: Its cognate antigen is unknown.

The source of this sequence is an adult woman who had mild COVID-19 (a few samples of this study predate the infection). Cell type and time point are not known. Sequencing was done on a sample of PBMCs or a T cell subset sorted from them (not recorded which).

CDR3 sequence reads: CATSDSQRSTDTQYF. The CDR3 bases are TGTGCCACCAGTGATTCTCAGCGATCCACAGATACGCAGTATTTT. The gene calls are TRBV24-1 and TRBJ2-3; the D is unclear. Trimming took 2 bases from V and 2 from J, leaving 10 bases between them. The CDR3 length is 15 residues. The germline CDR1 and CDR2 sequences are KGHDR and SFDVKD.